The table lists the clone carrying this T cell receptor beta chain with a few counts. TCRdb itself ran the RACE reads through MiXCR, one entry per CDR3 protein. The sample carries 33,000 or so distinct CDR3 sequences, around 10% recorded once. These data originate in a study of human T cells and chemical hapten exposure. As for time point: pre-sensitization, week 0. Regarding treatment: therapeutic diphenylcyclopropenone sensitization with weekly scalp DPC. The starting material, unfractionated whole blood, was used for total RNA extraction. The CDR3 spans 15 residues. From germline, CDR1 is SGHRS and CDR2 YFSETQ. Deletions cut 0 bases from V and 2 bases from J, with 10 bases between.

The chain recombines TRBV5-1 with TRBJ2-3; D uncertain. The source of this sequence is a woman aged 40 to 50 with alopecia areata. Some clones in this sample may be carry-over from other donors' samples. The starting material was whole blood, obtained in connection with sensitization to the hapten diphenylcyclopropenone (DPC). The DNA of the CDR3 is TGCGCCAGCAGCTTGGTGGCAGGAGACACAGATACGCAGTATTTT. Its translation: CASSLVAGDTDTQYF.